This entry lists 8 T cell receptor beta chains sequenced from one sample in a study of T cell clusters in autoimmune cytopenias (dated by TCRdb to about 2019). TRB amplification used around 260 ng of peripheral blood genomic DNA, 41,000 or so genome equivalents, per sample. This sample was sequenced with an Illumina MiSeq. To amplify TRB rearrangements, a touch-down multiplex PCR protocol was run with the TRB-A and TRB-B primer pools combined in a single tube. TCRdb reprocessed the reads and lists each CDR3 protein sequence as a single entry, with no DNA. The record for this sample contains under 13,000 distinct CDR3 sequences. Around 31% of the sample belongs to the ten largest clones. The same specimen was also included in a second study, on T cell repertoires in aging, cancer and after chemotherapy.

Material for sequencing was peripheral blood. Source of these receptors: a human donor in good health.

The gene calls are TRBV5-4 and TRBJ2-1; checking the TCRdb D call of TRBD1 is not possible without DNA. Per germline, CDR1 SGHNT and CDR2 YYREEE (reference sequence). The CDR3 spans 14 residues. The chain's CDR3 is CASSLGLPRGEQFF.

The chain employs TRBV27 and TRBJ2-3; as DNA is missing, the TRBD1 call by TCRdb cannot be tested. Germline-derived CDR1 and CDR2 are MNHEY and SMNVEV (reference sequence). The CDR3 contains 14 residues. The CDR3 protein is CAAMAHRVGDTQYF.

The V call is TRBV7-2, the J call TRBJ2-3; with no DNA, the TCRdb D assignment of TRBD2 cannot be verified. The CDR3 covers 18 residues. Germline values: CDR1 SGHTA, CDR2 FQGNSA. The CDR3 sequence: CASSLALAGGIVTDTQYF.

The genes are TRBV19 and TRBJ2-1. The CDR3 is 13 amino acids. Germline V gives CDR1 LNHDA, CDR2 SQIVND (reference sequence). The chain's CDR3 is CASTGSSYNEQFF. Together with reference TRBV19 and TRBJ2-1, the CDR3 gives the full variable domain: DGGITQSPKYLFRKEGQNVTLSCEQNLNHDAMYWYRQDPGQGLRLIYYSQIVNDFQKGDIAEGYSVSREKKESFPLTVTSAQKNPTAFYLCASTGSSYNEQFFGPGTRLTVL.

The chain carries TRBV18 and TRBJ2-2; the TRBD2 assignment by TCRdb is unverifiable without DNA. The CDR3 has 16 amino acids. Looked up from germline, CDR1 is KGHSH and CDR2 is LQKENI. The CDR3 region is CASSPRQGAHTGELFF. The complete variable domain, with remaining parts taken from reference TRBV18 and TRBJ2-2, reads NAGVMQNPRHLVRRRGQEARLRCSPMKGHSHVYWYRQLPEEGLKFMVYLQKENIIDESGMPKERFSAEFPKEGPSILRIQQVVRGDSAAYFCASSPRQGAHTGELFFGEGSRLTVL.

The gene calls are TRBV15 and TRBJ1-4; the TCRdb D gene call, TRBD1, has no DNA to confirm it. This CDR3 comprises 18 residues. CDR1 LNHNV and CDR2 YYDKDF come from the germline V gene (reference sequence). The CDR3 here is CATSRDRDRPATNEKLFF.

This CDR3 is CASTTGGRETQYF. The chain is built from TRBV6-5 and TRBJ2-5; checking the TCRdb D call of TRBD2 is not possible without DNA. There are 13 residues in the CDR3. Germline CDR1 is MNHEY and CDR2 is SVGAGI.

This chain connects TRBV7-6 to TRBJ2-7; without DNA, the TCRdb call of TRBD1 cannot be checked. The CDR3 length is 15 residues. In germline, CDR1 is SGHVS, CDR2 FNYEAQ. This chain's CDR3 is CASSLETPVTYEQYF.